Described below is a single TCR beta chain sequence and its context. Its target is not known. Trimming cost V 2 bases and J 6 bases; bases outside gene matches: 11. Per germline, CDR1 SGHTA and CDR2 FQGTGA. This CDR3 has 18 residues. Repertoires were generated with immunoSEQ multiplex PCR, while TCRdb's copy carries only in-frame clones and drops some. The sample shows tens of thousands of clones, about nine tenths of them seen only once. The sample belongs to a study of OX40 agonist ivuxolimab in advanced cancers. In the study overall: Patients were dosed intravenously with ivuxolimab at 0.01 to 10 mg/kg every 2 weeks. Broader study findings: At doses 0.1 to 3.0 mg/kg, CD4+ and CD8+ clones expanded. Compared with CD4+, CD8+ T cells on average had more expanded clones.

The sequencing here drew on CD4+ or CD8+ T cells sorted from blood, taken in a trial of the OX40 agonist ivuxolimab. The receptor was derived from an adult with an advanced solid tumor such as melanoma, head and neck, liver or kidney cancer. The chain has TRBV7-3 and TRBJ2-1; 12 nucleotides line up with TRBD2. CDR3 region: CASSLGYGLAGLGNEQFF. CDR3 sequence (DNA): TGTGCCAGCAGCTTAGGCTATGGACTAGCGGGGTTGGGCAATGAGCAGTTCTTC.